The next 4 T cell receptor beta chains were all read from a single sample in a study of T cell repertoires in cytomegalovirus infection. TCRdb re-called the reads with MiXCR, one entry per CDR3 protein. In the table there are 200,000 to 250,000 distinct CDR3 sequences, 5% to 8.5% of which are singletons. Sequencing was carried out using PBMCs. These receptors all come from a human donor in good health (CMV status not recorded). Some clones in this sample may be carry-over from other donors' samples.

This clonotype was observed many times. The chain carries TRBV7-2 and TRBJ2-1; 10 bases map to TRBD2. The germline gives CDR1 SGHTA, CDR2 FQGNSA. The CDR3 is 18 residues long. V shed 5 bases and J 9 bases; nucleotides not matched to a gene: 19. The CDR3 sequence: CASSQQRASGGPLGEQFF. CDR3 nucleotide sequence: TGTGCCAGCAGCCAACAGAGGGCTAGCGGGGGCCCTCTAGGTGAGCAGTTCTTC.

The V and J genes are TRBV7-2 and TRBJ1-1, with D unresolved. CDR3 length: 11 amino acids. CDR1 is SGHTA, CDR2 FQGNSA, per germline. Trimming took off 11 bases at V and 11 bases at J, with 18 bases between the two ends. As DNA, the CDR3 is TGTGCCGGCCGCTCGGGCCTGGAGGCTTTCTTT. Protein product: CAGRSGLEAFF.

The chain couples TRBV29-1 to TRBJ2-5; the match to TRBD1 covers 8 bases. V lost 0 bases to trimming and J lost 2 bases; unmatched junction nucleotides: 17. Germline CDR1 is SQVTM and CDR2 is ANQGSEA. The CDR3 runs 19 residues. The CDR3 sequence: CSVEDESLGQGKIQETQYF. As DNA, the CDR3 is TGCAGCGTTGAAGATGAGAGTCTTGGACAGGGAAAAATACAAGAGACCCAGTACTTC.

This clonotype has a count of ten or more. The chain combines TRBV12-3 or TRBV12-4 with TRBJ1-5, with D tentatively TRBD1 (5 bases). This CDR3 has 16 amino acids. With 3 bases removed from V and 7 bases from J, the gap between germline ends came to 19 bases. The CDR3 region is CASSFDPGVGGQPQHF. CDR3 in DNA: TGTGCCAGCAGTTTTGACCCGGGGGTAGGAGGCCAGCCCCAGCATTTT.